The next 4 T cell receptor beta chains were all read from a single sample in a study of PD-1 blockade in mismatch repair-deficient tumors (dated by TCRdb to 2015 to 2018). The library was made by the immunoSEQ multiplex PCR assay. Sourced from immuneACCESS, this table was stored by TCRdb with only in-frame sequences that have V and J called. A share of the clones is absent; for the studies checked, an unresolved V gene accounts for under half, and the remainder has no known explanation. The sample data list some 97,000 clones, and 70% to 85% of these were observed just once. The ten most abundant clones make up roughly 6.2% of the sample. Specimen: peripheral blood, collected around 8 months after starting pembrolizumab. Receptor source: an adult with mismatch repair-deficient cancer.

The V and J genes are TRBV9 and TRBJ1-2; TRBD1 is a possible D gene (6 bases). The CDR3 runs 11 residues. Germline V gene sequence: CDR1 SGDLS, CDR2 YYNGEE. Trimming pared 3 bases from V and 7 bases from J, leaving 7 bases between. The CDR3 region is CASSADSGYTF. CDR3 DNA: TGTGCCAGCAGCGCGGACAGTGGCTACACCTTC.

This clone showed up just once. This rearrangement joins TRBV6-1 to TRBJ2-3; D gene ambiguous. This CDR3 has 11 residues. Germline V gene lookup returns CDR1 MNHNS and CDR2 SASEGT. V was shortened by 6 bases and J by 6 bases, with 7 bases between the two germline ends. The DNA for the CDR3 is TGTGCCAGCAGAATCTCGGATACGCAGTATTTT. Translation: CASRISDTQYF.

This chain uses TRBV15 with TRBJ2-3; D unclear. The germline V and J ends were trimmed by 1 base and 2 bases, with 10 bases remaining between them. Germline loops: CDR1 LNHNV, CDR2 YYDKDF (reference sequence). The CDR3 sequence is 15 residues long. CDR3 sequence (DNA): TGTGCCACCAGCAGAGGGGTTTCTGACACAGATACGCAGTATTTT. Translation gives CATSRGVSDTDTQYF.

The V gene is TRBV18, the J gene TRBJ2-5; D gene unclear. The CDR3 is made up of 13 amino acids. Germline V lookup: CDR1 KGHSH, CDR2 LQKENI. With 0 bases removed from V and 5 bases from J, the gap between germline ends came to 7 bases. CDR3 DNA: TGTGCCAGCTCACCACCTGTGCGGGAGACCCAGTACTTC. Amino acid sequence: CASSPPVRETQYF.